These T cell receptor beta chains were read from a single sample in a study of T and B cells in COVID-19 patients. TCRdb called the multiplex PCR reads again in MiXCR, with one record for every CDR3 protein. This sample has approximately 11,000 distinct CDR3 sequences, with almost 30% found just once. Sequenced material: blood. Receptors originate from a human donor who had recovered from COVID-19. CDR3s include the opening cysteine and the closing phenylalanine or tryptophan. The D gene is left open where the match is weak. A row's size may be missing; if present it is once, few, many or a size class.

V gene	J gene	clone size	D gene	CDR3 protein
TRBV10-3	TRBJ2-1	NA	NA	CAISGRGSRDEQFF
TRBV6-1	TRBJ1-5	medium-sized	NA	CASRQGNQPQHF
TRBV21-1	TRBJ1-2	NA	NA	CASSKQPRQGRRRGYTF
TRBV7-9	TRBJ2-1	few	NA	CASTTRINEQFF
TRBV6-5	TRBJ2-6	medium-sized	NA	CASSYLSLKTGANVLTF
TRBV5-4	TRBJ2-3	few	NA	CASSLTPSTDTQYF
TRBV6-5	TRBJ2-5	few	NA	CASSYSRGIKGQETQYF
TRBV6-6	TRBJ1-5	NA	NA	CASSSRQTWGNQPQHF
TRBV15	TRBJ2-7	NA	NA	CATSRESVRDLSYEQYF
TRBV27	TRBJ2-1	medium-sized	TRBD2	CASSLRGRETHPTSNEQFF
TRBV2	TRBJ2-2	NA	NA	CASRAHDSLTGELFF
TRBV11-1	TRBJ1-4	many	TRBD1	CASSLTPGQDNEKLFF
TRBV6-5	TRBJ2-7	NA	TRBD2	CASSQEREGGYEQYF
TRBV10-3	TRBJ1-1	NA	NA	CAISDGMATEAFF
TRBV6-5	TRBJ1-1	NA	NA	CASSGPYKGTEAFF
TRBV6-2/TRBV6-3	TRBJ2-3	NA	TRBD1	CASTPPGQDTDTQYF
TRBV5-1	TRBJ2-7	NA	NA	CASSLASTGKEEYF
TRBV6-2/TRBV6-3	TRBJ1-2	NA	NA	CASATGTVAFESYGYTF
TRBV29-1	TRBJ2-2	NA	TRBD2	CSARAGLAGYTGELFF
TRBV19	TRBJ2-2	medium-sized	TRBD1	CASSITGASTGELFF
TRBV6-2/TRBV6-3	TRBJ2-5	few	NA	CASSRTATYQETQYF
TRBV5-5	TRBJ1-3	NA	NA	CASSLDPQVLGNTIYF
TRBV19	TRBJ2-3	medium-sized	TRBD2	CASTGTSRSTDTQYF
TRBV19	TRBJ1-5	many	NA	CASSTATVLTAQHF
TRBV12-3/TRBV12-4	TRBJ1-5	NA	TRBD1	CASSTGTASNQPQHF
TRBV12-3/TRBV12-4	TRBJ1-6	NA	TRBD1	CASRGTGEILPLHF
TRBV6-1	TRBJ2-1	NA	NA	CASSGRSPSSYNEQFF
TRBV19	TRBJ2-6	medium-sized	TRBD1	CASSPGTGSSGANVLTF
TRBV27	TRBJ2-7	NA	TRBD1	CASGFLRGNPYEQYF
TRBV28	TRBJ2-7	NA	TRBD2	CASSPSSGSPYEQYF
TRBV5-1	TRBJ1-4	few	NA	CASSLGTVATNEKLFF
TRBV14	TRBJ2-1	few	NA	CASSLMQGSYNEQFF
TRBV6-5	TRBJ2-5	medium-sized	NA	CASSYEGTLGVETQYF
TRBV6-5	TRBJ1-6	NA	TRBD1	CASSRTGDSPLHF
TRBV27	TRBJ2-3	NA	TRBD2	CASSSGLAQGVDTQYF
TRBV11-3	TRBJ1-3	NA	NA	CASSLGVGSGNTIYF
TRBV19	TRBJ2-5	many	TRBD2	CASSIWGGSRETQYF
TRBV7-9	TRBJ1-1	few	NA	CASSYFGDNTEAFF
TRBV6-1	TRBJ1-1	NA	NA	CASSDFGRVVTEAFF
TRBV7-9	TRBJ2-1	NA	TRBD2	CASSLSGRGGDEQFF
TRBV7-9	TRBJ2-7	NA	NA	CASSPLYEQYF
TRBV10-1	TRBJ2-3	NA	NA	CASSESGSGPDTQYF
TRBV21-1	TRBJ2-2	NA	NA	CASSKSGVGDPRGELFF
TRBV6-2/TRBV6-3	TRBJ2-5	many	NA	CASSFRGETQYF
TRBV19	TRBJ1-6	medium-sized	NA	CASSIPRGNNNSPLHF
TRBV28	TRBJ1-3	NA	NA	CASSFGGSSGNTIYF
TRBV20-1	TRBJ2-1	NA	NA	CSASSGTSYNEQFF
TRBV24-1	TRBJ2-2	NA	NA	CATSETPIAWGQVEVRELFF
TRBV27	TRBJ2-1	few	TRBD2	CASSLVAGGYNEQFF
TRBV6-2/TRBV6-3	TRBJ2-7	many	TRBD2	CATLLAGGHSYEQYF
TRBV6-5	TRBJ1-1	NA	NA	CASSKAGGTEAFF
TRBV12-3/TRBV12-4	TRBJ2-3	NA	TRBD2	CASRPPGLAGDTQYF
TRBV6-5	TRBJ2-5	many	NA	CASRRLGGHSGETQYF
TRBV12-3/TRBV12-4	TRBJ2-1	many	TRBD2	CASRALLAGGYNEQFF
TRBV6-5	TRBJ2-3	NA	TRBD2	CASRRTSGSTDTQYF
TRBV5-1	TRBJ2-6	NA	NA	CASSLLAASGANVLTF
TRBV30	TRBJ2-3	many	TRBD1	CAWREGAGTNTQYF
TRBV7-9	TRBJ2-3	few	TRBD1	CASSMGTGADTQYF
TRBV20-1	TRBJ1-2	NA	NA	CSASGVWGYTF
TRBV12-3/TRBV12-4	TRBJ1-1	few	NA	CASSKGSLGSTEAFF